What follows are 3 T cell receptor beta chains derived from one specimen sequenced in a study of shared clonotypes between healthy human individuals. Clones were sequenced by immunoSEQ multiplex PCR, and TCRdb holds only the in-frame ones, with some missing. The table has approximately 810,000 clones, more than 85% seen once; the top ten hold around 24%. Terminally differentiated effector memory CD45RA+ cells were left out of the naive CD8 fraction, which was CD45RO-negative and positively selected for CCR7. Input material: naive CD8+ T cells sorted from blood. These receptors originate from a man under 40 in good health.

The chain links TRBV15 to TRBJ1-4; 7 nucleotides agree with TRBD1. The germline V gene encodes CDR1 LNHNV and CDR2 YYDKDF (reference sequence). With 1 base clipped from V and 5 bases from J, the junction kept 4 bases outside the gene matches. The CDR3 covers 15 residues. The CDR3 sequence: CATSRGRDSNEKLFF. CDR3 DNA sequence: TGTGCCACCAGCAGAGGGCGGGACAGCAATGAAAAACTGTTTTTT.

The chain employs TRBV7-8 and TRBJ1-5; D perhaps matches TRBD1 (6 bases). With 6 bases removed from V and 1 base from J, the gap between germline ends came to 19 bases. The CDR3 consists of 17 residues. Germline V lookup: CDR1 SGHVS, CDR2 FQNEAQ. In nucleotides, the CDR3 is TGTGCCAGCAGTTTCATAAGGGGGATTGTAAGCAATCAGCCCCAGCATTTT. Its translation: CASSFIRGIVSNQPQHF.

The chain is built from TRBV9 and TRBJ2-7, with TRBD2 matching 8 bases. V gave up 5 bases and J gave up 5 bases; unmatched junction bases: 6. This CDR3 is 13 amino acids long. CDR1 and CDR2 (germline): SGDLS, YYNGEE. CDR3 nucleotide sequence: TGTGCCAGCAGTGGTAGCGGGACCCACGAGCAGTACTTC. It is translated as CASSGSGTHEQYF.